A selection of T cell receptor beta chains follows, all from one sample in a study of OX40 agonist ivuxolimab in advanced cancers. The data were produced by immunoSEQ multiplex PCR, yet TCRdb's version contains in-frame clones alone and is incomplete. The sample contains 92,000 or so clones, 85% to 90% of which appear only once. The specimen was CD4+ or CD8+ T cells sorted from blood, collected in a trial of the OX40 agonist ivuxolimab. The receptors originated from an adult with an advanced solid tumor such as melanoma, head and neck, liver or kidney cancer. The CDR3 runs from the conserved cysteine through the conserved F or W. D genes are given only for firm matches. Clone size is not always given. Where it is, it says once, few, many or a class for expanded clones.

d_gene: TRBD1; abundance: NA; j_gene: TRBJ1-5; v_gene: TRBV6-1; CDR3aa: CASRGTGRIQPQHF; CDR3nt: TGTGCCAGCAGGGGGACAGGGAGAATTCAGCCCCAGCATTTT
d_gene: NA; abundance: NA; j_gene: TRBJ1-3; v_gene: TRBV11-1; CDR3aa: CASTTRQTGNTIYF; CDR3nt: TGTGCCAGCACCACTCGACAGACTGGAAACACCATATATTTT
d_gene: NA; abundance: once; j_gene: TRBJ1-2; v_gene: TRBV27; CDR3aa: CASRAVPQAGYTF; CDR3nt: TGTGCCAGCAGGGCGGTGCCTCAGGCGGGCTACACCTTC
d_gene: NA; abundance: once; j_gene: TRBJ1-1; v_gene: TRBV4-1; CDR3aa: CASSQETRNTEAFF; CDR3nt: TGCGCCAGCAGCCAAGAGACGCGGAACACTGAAGCTTTCTTT
d_gene: NA; abundance: once; j_gene: TRBJ1-2; v_gene: TRBV27; CDR3aa: CASSPGGGLFYGYTF; CDR3nt: TGTGCCAGCAGCCCGGGGGGTGGGTTATTCTATGGCTACACCTTC
d_gene: NA; abundance: NA; j_gene: TRBJ2-5; v_gene: TRBV2; CDR3aa: CASSRSGRGSETQYF; CDR3nt: TGTGCCAGCAGTCGATCAGGGAGAGGGTCGGAGACCCAGTACTTC
d_gene: NA; abundance: NA; j_gene: TRBJ2-7; v_gene: TRBV6-4; CDR3aa: CASSDGGGVYFLEYF; CDR3nt: TGTGCCAGCAGTGACGGGGGCGGTGTCTACTTTCTGGAGTACTTC
d_gene: TRBD1; abundance: NA; j_gene: TRBJ1-2; v_gene: TRBV5-6; CDR3aa: CASSLVQGARGYTF; CDR3nt: TGTGCCAGCAGCTTGGTTCAGGGGGCGCGTGGCTACACCTTC
d_gene: NA; abundance: NA; j_gene: TRBJ2-3; v_gene: TRBV7-2; CDR3aa: CASSLLQDTQYF; CDR3nt: TGTGCCAGCAGCCTACTGCAGGATACGCAGTATTTT
d_gene: TRBD2; abundance: NA; j_gene: TRBJ2-1; v_gene: TRBV7-9; CDR3aa: CASSSQTSDSYNEQFF; CDR3nt: TGTGCCAGCAGCTCGCAGACTAGCGACTCCTACAATGAGCAGTTCTTC
d_gene: TRBD2; abundance: NA; j_gene: TRBJ2-7; v_gene: TRBV11-3; CDR3aa: CASSSRNRTSGSYEQYF; CDR3nt: TGTGCCAGCAGCTCCAGGAATAGGACTAGCGGGTCCTACGAGCAGTACTTC
d_gene: NA; abundance: NA; j_gene: TRBJ1-2; v_gene: TRBV29-1; CDR3aa: CSSNTGPSPAYGYTF; CDR3nt: TGCAGCTCAAACACGGGACCTTCACCCGCCTATGGCTACACCTTC
d_gene: NA; abundance: NA; j_gene: TRBJ1-1; v_gene: TRBV6-5; CDR3aa: CASSYSWDSSIQAFF; CDR3nt: TGTGCCAGCAGTTACTCCTGGGACTCCTCGATCCAAGCTTTCTTT
d_gene: TRBD2; abundance: NA; j_gene: TRBJ2-7; v_gene: TRBV9; CDR3aa: CASSVGLAGGSEQYF; CDR3nt: TGTGCCAGCAGCGTAGGGCTAGCGGGAGGATCCGAGCAGTACTTC
d_gene: NA; abundance: NA; j_gene: TRBJ1-1; v_gene: TRBV18; CDR3aa: CASSPDPGGTEAFF; CDR3nt: TGTGCCAGCTCACCAGATCCGGGAGGGACTGAAGCTTTCTTT
d_gene: NA; abundance: NA; j_gene: TRBJ1-1; v_gene: TRBV6-6; CDR3aa: CASSYSRDSNTEAFF; CDR3nt: TGTGCCAGCAGTTACTCGCGGGACTCGAACACTGAAGCTTTCTTT
d_gene: NA; abundance: NA; j_gene: TRBJ2-1; v_gene: TRBV2; CDR3aa: CATPRYNEQFF; CDR3nt: TGTGCCACCCCTCGCTACAATGAGCAGTTCTTC
d_gene: NA; abundance: NA; j_gene: TRBJ2-7; v_gene: TRBV27; CDR3aa: CASSSGTQGYEQYF; CDR3nt: TGTGCCAGCAGTTCCGGGACGCAAGGCTACGAGCAGTACTTC
d_gene: TRBD2; abundance: NA; j_gene: TRBJ2-7; v_gene: TRBV27; CDR3aa: CASGPGLVSYEQYF; CDR3nt: TGTGCCAGCGGACCCGGACTAGTGTCCTACGAGCAGTACTTC
d_gene: NA; abundance: NA; j_gene: TRBJ2-7; v_gene: TRBV6-6; CDR3aa: CASTVPSSYEQYF; CDR3nt: TGTGCCAGCACCGTACCCAGTTCCTACGAGCAGTACTTC
d_gene: NA; abundance: NA; j_gene: TRBJ1-5; v_gene: TRBV7-9; CDR3aa: CASSSEGNQPQHF; CDR3nt: TGTGCCAGCAGCTCAGAAGGGAATCAGCCCCAGCATTTT
d_gene: NA; abundance: NA; j_gene: TRBJ2-1; v_gene: TRBV4-1; CDR3aa: CASSQTDSSITYNEQFF; CDR3nt: TGCGCCAGCAGCCAAACGGACAGTTCGATTACCTACAATGAGCAGTTCTTC
d_gene: NA; abundance: NA; j_gene: TRBJ2-1; v_gene: TRBV15; CDR3aa: CATSRVGGSYNEQFF; CDR3nt: TGTGCCACCAGCAGAGTAGGGGGATCCTACAATGAGCAGTTCTTC
d_gene: TRBD2; abundance: NA; j_gene: TRBJ2-2; v_gene: TRBV28; CDR3aa: CASRREGLPGELFF; CDR3nt: TGTGCCAGCCGGCGGGAGGGCCTTCCCGGGGAGCTGTTTTTT
d_gene: NA; abundance: NA; j_gene: TRBJ1-2; v_gene: TRBV6-5; CDR3aa: CASSWDPKPTNYGYTF; CDR3nt: TGTGCCAGCAGTTGGGACCCTAAGCCTACAAACTATGGCTACACCTTC
d_gene: NA; abundance: NA; j_gene: TRBJ1-2; v_gene: TRBV27; CDR3aa: CASSLYLGYGYTF; CDR3nt: TGTGCCAGCAGTTTATACTTAGGATATGGCTACACCTTC
d_gene: NA; abundance: few; j_gene: TRBJ2-3; v_gene: TRBV6-4; CDR3aa: CASSDSGGGADTQYF; CDR3nt: TGTGCCAGCAGTGACTCGGGAGGGGGCGCAGATACGCAGTATTTT
d_gene: NA; abundance: once; j_gene: TRBJ2-5; v_gene: TRBV6-6; CDR3aa: CASSLSETQYF; CDR3nt: TGTGCCAGCAGTCTATCGGAGACCCAGTACTTC
d_gene: TRBD1; abundance: NA; j_gene: TRBJ2-2; v_gene: TRBV29-1; CDR3aa: CSVGGQGVGTGELFF; CDR3nt: TGCAGCGTGGGAGGACAGGGGGTCGGCACCGGGGAGCTGTTTTTT
d_gene: TRBD2; abundance: once; j_gene: TRBJ2-2; v_gene: TRBV6-1; CDR3aa: CASSDVPGLAGAGTGELFF; CDR3nt: TGTGCCAGCAGTGACGTACCGGGACTAGCGGGAGCGGGCACCGGGGAGCTGTTTTTT
d_gene: NA; abundance: NA; j_gene: TRBJ2-3; v_gene: TRBV10-1; CDR3aa: CASSAFVGATDTQYF; CDR3nt: TGCGCCAGCAGCGCCTTTGTGGGGGCCACAGATACGCAGTATTTT
d_gene: NA; abundance: NA; j_gene: TRBJ2-2; v_gene: TRBV27; CDR3aa: CASSLGERTGELFF; CDR3nt: TGTGCCAGCAGTTTAGGAGAGAGGACCGGGGAGCTGTTTTTT
d_gene: NA; abundance: NA; j_gene: TRBJ2-1; v_gene: TRBV18; CDR3aa: CASSPFPSANEQFF; CDR3nt: TGTGCCAGCTCACCATTCCCTAGCGCCAATGAGCAGTTCTTC